Listed here is a single TCR beta chain. This clonotype was recorded a few times. Its cognate antigen has yet to be identified. There are no base qualities to consult, and no much larger clone falls within one base. Cut back by 3 bases and 10 bases, the V and J ends lie 12 bases apart. The CDR3 covers 13 residues, taking in both the cysteine and the phenylalanine. CDR3 DNA only is kept here, 39 bases in frame from base 1. Via the germline V gene, CDR1 is KGHDR and CDR2 SFDVKD. Reading the label with the study, this specimen's treatment or condition is: live attenuated yellow fever vaccine strain. A standard Ficoll-Paque protocol was used to isolate PBMCs from peripheral blood. Dynabeads CD4 and CD8 positive selection kits were used to isolate the CD4 and CD8 T-cell fractions. TriZol was used to extract RNA from bulk PBMCs, from CD4 and CD8 fractions, and from dextramer-positive and dextramer-negative fractions.

The sample originates from a study of T cells after yellow fever vaccination (dated by TCRdb to about 2019). With regard to the full study: The SMART-Seq v4 Ultra Low Input RNA kit was used to prepare libraries from fractions with low cell numbers. To follow T-cell clones before and after primary and booster YFV17D yellow fever vaccination, bulk TCR alpha and beta repertoires were sequenced over time. The cohort comprised two healthy male donors, one aged 18 to 30 and one aged 30 to 39 years. Blood samples were taken at several timepoints before and after primary and secondary immunization, and bulk PBMC replicates and cell subsets were isolated.

Sequencing used an Illumina NovaSeq 6000. TCR cDNA was synthesized by 5'RACE template switching, through which a universal primer site and unique molecular identifiers were introduced. Priming for cDNA synthesis came from both the TCR alpha and TCR beta constant segments. Libraries were amplified in two PCR steps, with sample barcodes and sequencing adapters added in the second step. Sequencing of libraries was performed on Illumina HiSeq 2500 (2x100 bp) or NovaSeq (2x150 bp). The study's processing was this. Reads were demultiplexed and collapsed into UMI consensus sequences with MIGEC, and V(D)J alignment was performed with MiXCR. Vaccine-responding clonotypes were identified with edgeR using replicate PBMC samples, with FDR below 0.01 and a log2 fold change above 5 up to day 15 being required. Each bulk clonotype was labeled CD4 or CD8 based on which sequenced repertoire, CD4 or CD8, contained the clonotype at higher abundance. TCRdb handled the public reads itself, with Q25 trimming in fastp and clone calling in MiXCR, and kept productive beta chains. Merged by CDR3 protein, the rows form single entries marked with the most common genes and DNA. These V and J calls are TCRdb output, not the study's own analysis. This sample has 250,000 to 300,000 distinct CDR3 sequences in its table, and around 8.6% of those were observed once. Together, the top ten hold approximately 3.5% of the sample.

Study-wide conclusions, independent of this receptor: A small fraction of clonotypes appeared in both the CD4 and CD8 compartments, likely as a result of convergent recombination. Because the study included only two donors, the extent to which the findings can be generalized is limited. Most clones expanded after primary vaccination were re-detected after the booster (almost 97% of CD4 and roughly 85% of CD8), suggesting broad memory maintenance. The secondary T-cell response was weaker than the primary response but faster, peaking on day 5 instead of day 15. Computational filtering was required because FACS-sorted repertoires could contain abundant contaminating clonotypes from the bulk population.

This receptor chain uses TRBV24-1 and TRBJ2-1, with TRBD1 perhaps the D gene, on 5 matching bases. This sample comprised CD4+ T cells sorted from PBMCs, obtained 5 days after the yellow fever booster vaccination. The origin of this receptor is a man in his late teens or twenties who received the YFV17D yellow fever vaccine. The nucleotides read TGTGCCACCAGTGATCCTCAGACAGCGGAGCAGTTCTTC. This translates into CATSDPQTAEQFF.